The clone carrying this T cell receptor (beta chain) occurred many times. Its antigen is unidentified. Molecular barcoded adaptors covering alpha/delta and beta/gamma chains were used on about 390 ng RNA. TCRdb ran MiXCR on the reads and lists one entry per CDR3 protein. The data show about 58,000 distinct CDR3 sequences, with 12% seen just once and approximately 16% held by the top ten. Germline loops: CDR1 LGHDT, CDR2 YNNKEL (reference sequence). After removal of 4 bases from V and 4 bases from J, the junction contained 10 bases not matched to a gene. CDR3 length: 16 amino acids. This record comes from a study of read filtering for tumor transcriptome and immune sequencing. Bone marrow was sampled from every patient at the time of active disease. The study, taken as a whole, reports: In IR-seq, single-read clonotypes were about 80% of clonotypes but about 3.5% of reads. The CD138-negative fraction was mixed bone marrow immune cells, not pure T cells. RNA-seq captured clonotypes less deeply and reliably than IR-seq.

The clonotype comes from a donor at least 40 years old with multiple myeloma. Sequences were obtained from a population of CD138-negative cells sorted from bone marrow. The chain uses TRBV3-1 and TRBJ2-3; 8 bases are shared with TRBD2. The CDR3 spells CASSPRLGTRADTQYF. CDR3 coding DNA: TGTGCCAGCAGCCCCCGGCTGGGGACTAGGGCAGATACGCAGTATTTT.